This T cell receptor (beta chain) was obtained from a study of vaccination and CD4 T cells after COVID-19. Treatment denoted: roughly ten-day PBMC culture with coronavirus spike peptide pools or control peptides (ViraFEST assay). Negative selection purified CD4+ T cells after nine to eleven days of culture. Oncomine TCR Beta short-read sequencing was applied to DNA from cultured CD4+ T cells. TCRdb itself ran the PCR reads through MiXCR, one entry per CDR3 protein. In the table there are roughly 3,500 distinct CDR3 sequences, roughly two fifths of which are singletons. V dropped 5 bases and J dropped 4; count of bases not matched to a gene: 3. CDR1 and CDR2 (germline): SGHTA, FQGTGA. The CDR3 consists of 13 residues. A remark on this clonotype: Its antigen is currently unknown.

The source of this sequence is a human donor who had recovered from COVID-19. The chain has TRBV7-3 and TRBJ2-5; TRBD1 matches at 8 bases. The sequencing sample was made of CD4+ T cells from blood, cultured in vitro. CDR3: CASSPQGAETQYF. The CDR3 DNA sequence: TGTGCCAGCAGCCCGCAGGGGGCAGAGACCCAGTACTTC.